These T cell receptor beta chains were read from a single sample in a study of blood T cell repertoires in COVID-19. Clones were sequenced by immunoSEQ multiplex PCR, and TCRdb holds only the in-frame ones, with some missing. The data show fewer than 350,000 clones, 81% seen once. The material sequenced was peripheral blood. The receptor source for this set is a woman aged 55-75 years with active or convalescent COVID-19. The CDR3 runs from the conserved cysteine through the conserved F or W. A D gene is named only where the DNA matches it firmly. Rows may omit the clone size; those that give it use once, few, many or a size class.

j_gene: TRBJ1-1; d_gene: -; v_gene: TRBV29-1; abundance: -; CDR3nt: TGCAGCGTTGACTCCCTTTGGGGCCCGAACACTGAAGCTTTCTTT; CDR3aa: CSVDSLWGPNTEAFF
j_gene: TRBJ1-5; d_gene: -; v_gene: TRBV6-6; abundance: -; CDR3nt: TGTGCCAGCAGTTACTCGACAGAAGGTCAGCCCCAGCATTTT; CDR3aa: CASSYSTEGQPQHF
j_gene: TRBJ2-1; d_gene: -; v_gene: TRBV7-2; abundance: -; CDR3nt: TGTGCCAGCAGCTTACGGTTAGGTGGGGGGACGTCTGAGCAGTTCTTC; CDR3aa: CASSLRLGGGTSEQFF
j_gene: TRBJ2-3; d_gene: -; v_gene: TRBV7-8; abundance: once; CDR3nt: TGTGCCAGCAGCCCCGAGTCCCTCACAGATACGCAGTATTTT; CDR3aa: CASSPESLTDTQYF
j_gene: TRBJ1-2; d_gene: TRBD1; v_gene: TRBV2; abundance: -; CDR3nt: TGTGCCAGCAGAGCTGACAGGGGCTCAAGTGGGGGCTACACCTTC; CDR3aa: CASRADRGSSGGYTF
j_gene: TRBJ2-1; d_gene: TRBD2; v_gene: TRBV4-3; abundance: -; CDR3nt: TGCGCCAGCAGCCAAGAAGCCCTCTTAGCGGGGCGGTCAGGCTCCTACAATGAGCAGTTCTTC; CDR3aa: CASSQEALLAGRSGSYNEQFF
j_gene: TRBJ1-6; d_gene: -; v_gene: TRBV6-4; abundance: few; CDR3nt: TGTGCCAGCAGTGAGGAGGTTTTTAATTCACCCCTCCACTTT; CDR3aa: CASSEEVFNSPLHF
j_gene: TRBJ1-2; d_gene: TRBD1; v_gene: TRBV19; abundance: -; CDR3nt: TGTGCCAGTAGCCCCCGGACAGGGTACTCCCTGGACTATGGCTACACCTTC; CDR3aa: CASSPRTGYSLDYGYTF
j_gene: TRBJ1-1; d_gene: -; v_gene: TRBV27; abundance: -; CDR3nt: TGTGCCAGCAGTAGATTCGGGGGGAGTGAAGCTTTCTTT; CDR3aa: CASSRFGGSEAFF
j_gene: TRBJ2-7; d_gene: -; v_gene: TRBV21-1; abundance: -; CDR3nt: TGTGCCAGCAGCAAAGTGGCGGGTCTCTACGAGCAGTACTTC; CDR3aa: CASSKVAGLYEQYF
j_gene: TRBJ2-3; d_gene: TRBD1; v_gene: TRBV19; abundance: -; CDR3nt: TGTGCCAGTAGTTACGACAGGGTGGGCACAGATACGCAGTATTTT; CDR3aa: CASSYDRVGTDTQYF
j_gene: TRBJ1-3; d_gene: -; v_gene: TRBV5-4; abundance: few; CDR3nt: TGTGCCAGCAGCTTGGGGGCTTTGGGTGGAAACACCATATATTTT; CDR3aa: CASSLGALGGNTIYF
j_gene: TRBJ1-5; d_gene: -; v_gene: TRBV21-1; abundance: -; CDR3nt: TGTGCCAGCAGCGCTCGGGACAGACATAGCAATCAGCCCCAGCATTTT; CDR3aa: CASSARDRHSNQPQHF
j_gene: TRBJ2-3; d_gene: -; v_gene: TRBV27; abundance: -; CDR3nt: TGTGCCAGCAGGCGCCAGGGCCAGCCGTATTTT; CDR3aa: CASRRQGQPYF
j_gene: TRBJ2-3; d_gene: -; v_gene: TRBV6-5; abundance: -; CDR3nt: TGTGCCAGCAGTTACGCCCCCGAGCCCGGGGATACGCAGTATTTT; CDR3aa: CASSYAPEPGDTQYF